This T cell receptor (beta chain) was documented in a study of response to subunit inactivated influenza vaccine. This clonotype was seen a handful of times. Its antigen is not known. Via MiXCR, TCRdb re-called the RT-PCR reads, giving one row per CDR3 protein. The top ten hold approximately 3% of the sample, which has some 520,000 distinct CDR3 sequences, 16% seen once. Study-wide results and caveats: Few new T cells, the authors suggested, are recruited by each seasonal influenza vaccination.

Material: CD4+ T cells sorted from PBMCs, obtained less than 30 months after vaccination. The receptor comes from a man in his fifties or sixties who received an inactivated influenza vaccine.

The chain's CDR3 is CASSLPSGRGSGELFF. CDR3 nucleotides: TGTGCCAGCAGCTTGCCTAGCGGGAGAGGCTCCGGGGAGCTGTTTTTT. This chain links TRBV7-8 with TRBJ2-2, with TRBD2 identical over 10 bases. The trim removed 3 bases at V and 6 bases at J, leaving 7 bases unmatched. Germline CDR1 SGHVS, CDR2 FQNEAQ. CDR3 size: 16 residues.